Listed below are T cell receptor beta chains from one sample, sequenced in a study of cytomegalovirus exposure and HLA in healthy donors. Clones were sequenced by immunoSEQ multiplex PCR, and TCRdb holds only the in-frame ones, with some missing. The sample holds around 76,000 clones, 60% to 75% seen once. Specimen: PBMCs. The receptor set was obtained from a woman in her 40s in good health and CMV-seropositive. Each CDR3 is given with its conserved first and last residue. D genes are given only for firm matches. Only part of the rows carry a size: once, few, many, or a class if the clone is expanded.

DNA: TGTGCCAGCAGCTGGACTTTGGGACTAGCGCCACAAGAGACCCAGTACTTC
CDR3: CASSWTLGLAPQETQYF
V: TRBV5-6
J: TRBJ2-5
size: once
D: TRBD2

DNA: TGTGCCAGCAGTTCCCTTAGCAGGGCGGTTGTCTATGGCTACACCTTC
CDR3: CASSSLSRAVVYGYTF
V: TRBV7-8
J: TRBJ1-2
size: .
D: .

DNA: TGTGCCAGCAGCAAGGACAATCGGAACACTGAAGCTTTCTTT
CDR3: CASSKDNRNTEAFF
V: TRBV9
J: TRBJ1-1
size: .
D: .

DNA: TGCGCCAGCAGTCTTCCGGGACAGGCAAGAGGGGATAGGACCGGGGAGCTGTTTTTT
CDR3: CASSLPGQARGDRTGELFF
V: TRBV23-1
J: TRBJ2-2
size: .
D: TRBD1

DNA: TGTGCCAGCACTAACAGGGGCATGAACACTGAAGCTTTCTTT
CDR3: CASTNRGMNTEAFF
V: TRBV5-4
J: TRBJ1-1
size: .
D: TRBD1

DNA: TGCGCCAGCAGCCAATATGCTAGCGGGACCTACGAGCAGTACTTC
CDR3: CASSQYASGTYEQYF
V: TRBV4-3
J: TRBJ2-7
size: .
D: TRBD2

DNA: TGTGCCAGCAGCTTAGCAGGGGACTATGGCTACACCTTC
CDR3: CASSLAGDYGYTF
V: TRBV11-2
J: TRBJ1-2
size: .
D: .

DNA: TGCGCCAGCAGTGCAGGTTCCACTGAAGCTTTCTTT
CDR3: CASSAGSTEAFF
V: TRBV10-2
J: TRBJ1-1
size: .
D: .

DNA: TGTGCCAGCAGTATCCGACTTGCCGCCTATGAAAAACTGTTTTTT
CDR3: CASSIRLAAYEKLFF
V: TRBV28
J: TRBJ1-4
size: .
D: .

DNA: TGTGCCAGCAGTCCCCCTGGGGCTAGCGCGGGGGAGACCCAGTACTTC
CDR3: CASSPPGASAGETQYF
V: TRBV5-4
J: TRBJ2-5
size: .
D: .

DNA: TGTGCCAGCAGTGAAGGTCCTTTGAATAGCGGGAGGCACCTGTCGAGCTCCTACGAGCAGTACTTC
CDR3: CASSEGPLNSGRHLSSSYEQYF
V: TRBV6-1
J: TRBJ2-7
size: .
D: TRBD2

DNA: TGCGCCAGCAGCTTGGCGGGGGGGCTGACGGAAAAACTGTTTTTT
CDR3: CASSLAGGLTEKLFF
V: TRBV5-1
J: TRBJ1-4
size: .
D: .

DNA: TGTGCCAGTACCCCACATGACAGGGCCCAGGGTCAGCCCCAGCATTTT
CDR3: CASTPHDRAQGQPQHF
V: TRBV19
J: TRBJ1-5
size: once
D: TRBD1